The 22 T cell receptor beta chains listed next were all sequenced from one sample in a study of T cells in Graves' hyperthyroidism and ophthalmopathy. Using RNA transcripts as the source, TCR beta CDR3 regions were amplified. First-round RT-PCR targeting the TCR CDR3 was performed with the HTBI primer set. TCRdb processed the multiplex PCR reads anew with MiXCR; each CDR3 protein has one entry. The sample includes 400,000 to 500,000 distinct CDR3 sequences, around 15% of them seen just once. Input material: blood. The receptors were sampled from a woman between 18 and 29 years old with Graves' hyperthyroidism.

This clonotype has a count of ten or more. The chain has TRBV10-3 and TRBJ2-7; D might be TRBD1 (6 bases). Trimming took 6 bases from V and 0 from J, leaving 15 bases between them. The germline V gene encodes CDR1 ENHRY and CDR2 SYGVKD. This CDR3 is built from 15 residues. CDR3 nucleotides: TGTGCCATCAGCGGGGCGGACAGATACTCCTACGAGCAGTACTTC. Translating it yields CAISGADRYSYEQYF.

V usage is TRBV2 and J usage is TRBJ2-1; 10 bases align to TRBD2. The V gene end was trimmed by 8 bases and the J gene end by 8 bases; junction bases not matched to a gene: 9. The CDR3 is 14 residues long. The germline CDR1 and CDR2 sequences are SNHLY and FYNNEI. This CDR3 reads CASPKREGRDEQFF. The CDR3 DNA reads TGTGCCAGCCCCAAGCGGGAGGGAAGGGATGAGCAGTTCTTC.

This clonotype was found many times. V usage is TRBV27 and J usage is TRBJ2-5; 10 bases are a match to TRBD1. Trimming took 6 bases from V and 14 from J; bases not matched to a gene: 15. This CDR3 has 14 residues. Germline-derived CDR1 and CDR2 are MNHEY and SMNVEV (reference sequence). CDR3 amino acids: CASRTGQGTGGSYF. DNA for the CDR3: TGTGCCAGCAGGACGGGACAGGGGACCGGGGGTAGCTACTTC.

This sequence joins TRBV6-5 and TRBJ2-2; D could derive from TRBD1 or TRBD2 (6 bases each). The CDR3 extends over 17 amino acids. The V gene's germline CDR1 is MNHEY and CDR2 SVGAGI. Trimming removed 0 bases at V and 4 bases at J, with 15 bases between. CDR3 nucleotide sequence: TGTGCCAGCAGTTACTCTGGGGGGCATGGGTCCACCGGGGAGCTGTTTTTT. Translated: CASSYSGGHGSTGELFF.

This clonotype was observed at least ten times. This rearrangement joins TRBV20-1 to TRBJ1-2, with 8 nucleotides matching TRBD1. Trimming took 2 bases from V and 1 from J; bases not matched to a gene: 6. The CDR3 runs 15 residues. Germline CDR1 DFQATT, CDR2 SNEGSKA (reference sequence). DNA for the CDR3: TGCAGTGCTAGAAACAGGGGGGGACATAACTATGGCTACACCTTC. Its protein product is CSARNRGGHNYGYTF.

This clonotype was seen a few times. At one boundary the junction diverges from the germline segment, which might be a read error. This chain links TRBV12-3 or TRBV12-4 with TRBJ1-1; unclear D gene. The CDR3 is made up of 17 amino acids. Here the CDR3 reads CASTLVRVGPLNTEALF. The CDR3 nucleotides read TGTGCCAGCACATTAGTCCGGGTTGGGCCCCTGAACACTGAAGCTCTCTTT.

This clonotype was recorded many times. The chain carries TRBV24-1 and TRBJ2-1; D perhaps matches TRBD1 (6 bases). Deletions cut 4 bases from V and 6 bases from J, with 15 bases between. CDR1 is KGHDR, CDR2 SFDVKD, per germline. The length of the CDR3 is 15 residues. In DNA form, the CDR3 reads TGTGCCACCAGTGACCTCCTGGACAGCTCCAATGAGCAGTTCTTC. Residues: CATSDLLDSSNEQFF.

This clonotype was seen many times. This chain connects TRBV9 to TRBJ1-1; D is ambiguous. Germline V gene data show CDR1 as SGDLS and CDR2 as YYNGEE. Trimming removed 0 bases from V and 1 base from J, with 13 bases in between. The CDR3 contains 16 residues. CDR3 residues: CASSVGLRLTNTEAFF. For the CDR3, the DNA is TGTGCCAGCAGCGTAGGTCTTCGGTTAACGAACACTGAAGCTTTCTTT.

This clonotype was picked up a small number of times. The chain uses TRBV20-1 and TRBJ2-1; TRBD1 is a possible D gene (5 bases). The CDR3 is made up of 13 amino acids. The germline gives CDR1 DFQATT, CDR2 SNEGSKA (reference sequence). The germline V and J ends were trimmed by 1 base and 6 bases, with 10 bases remaining between them. CDR3 protein: CSARVEDTNEQFF. Written as DNA, the CDR3 is TGCAGTGCTAGAGTAGAGGACACCAATGAGCAGTTCTTC.

Many counts were recorded for this clonotype. V and J are TRBV11-2 and TRBJ2-2; a weak D match, TRBD1 (5 bases). CDR1 and CDR2 from the germline V gene are SGHAT and FQNNGV. The V end lost 3 bases, the J end lost 7 bases, and 9 bases lay between the germline ends. The CDR3 extends over 13 amino acids. This CDR3 is CASSLGLVGELFF. In nucleotides, the CDR3 is TGTGCCAGCAGCTTGGGGCTCGTCGGGGAGCTGTTTTTT.

This clonotype appeared many times. The chain uses TRBV27 and TRBJ1-1, with a possible D match to TRBD1 (6 bases). CDR1 MNHEY and CDR2 SMNVEV come from the germline V gene (reference sequence). The CDR3 totals 16 residues. V lost 5 bases and J 3 bases, leaving 19 bases between the germline ends. The CDR3 loop is CASSIKTGRGDTEAFF. The CDR3 DNA is TGTGCCAGCAGTATAAAGACAGGCCGGGGGGACACTGAAGCTTTCTTT.

This clonotype occurred many times. The CDR3 DNA reads as TGCAGCGTTGGGGGCCGGGACGCCTTGATCTCTGGGGCCAACGTCCTGACTTTC. Protein: CSVGGRDALISGANVLTF. The J gene is TRBJ2-6, the V gene TRBV29-1; the D call may be TRBD1 or TRBD2 (5 bases each). V was cut by 4 bases and J by 0 bases, with 19 bases left in between. There are 18 residues in the CDR3. Germline V lookup: CDR1 SQVTM, CDR2 ANQGSEA.

The chain has TRBV12-3 or TRBV12-4 and TRBJ1-1; no reliable D call. The ends were cut back, 5 bases at V and 8 bases at J, with 9 bases in the middle. The CDR3 spans 11 residues. The CDR3, as DNA: TGTGCCAGCAGTCCGGGATTCGAAGCTTTCTTT. This translates into CASSPGFEAFF.

This clonotype was detected many times. This chain joins TRBV11-1 and TRBJ2-6; TRBD1 matches 7 bases. Germline CDR1 and CDR2: SGHAT and FQDESV (reference sequence). Germline trimming cut 2 bases from V and 0 bases from J; bases unmatched to any gene: 7. The CDR3 spans 18 residues. The DNA of the CDR3 is TGTGCCAGCAGCTTAAAGGGACAGTCCTACTCTGGGGCCAACGTCCTGACTTTC. This translates into CASSLKGQSYSGANVLTF.

The CDR3 protein is CASSYHDRNTEAFF. The CDR3 region has the DNA TGTGCCAGCAGTTACCACGACAGGAACACTGAAGCTTTCTTT. The chain is built from TRBV6-5 and TRBJ1-1; tentative D call: TRBD1 (5 bases). The germline gives CDR1 MNHEY, CDR2 SVGAGI. V was trimmed by 2 bases and J by 1 base, leaving 8 bases between them. The CDR3 runs to 14 residues.

The sample holds many counts of this clonotype. The chain is built from TRBV27 and TRBJ1-4; maybe TRBD1 (5 bases). The CDR3 is made up of 15 amino acids. The V gene lost 5 bases and the J gene lost 5 bases, with 15 bases spanning the gap. The germline V gene has CDR1 MNHEY and CDR2 SMNVEV (reference sequence). The CDR3 here is CASSVQGVGNEKLFF. CDR3 DNA sequence: TGTGCCAGCAGTGTCCAGGGTGTGGGGAATGAAAAACTGTTTTTT.

V is TRBV4-2 and J is TRBJ2-1; D gene unclear. Trimming stripped 1 base from V and 0 bases from J, with 7 bases between. The CDR3 consists of 15 residues. Germline-derived CDR1 and CDR2 are LGHNA and YNFKEQ. CDR3 in DNA: TGTGCCAGCAGCCAAGTCGTTAGCTCCTACAATGAGCAGTTCTTC. This gives the protein CASSQVVSSYNEQFF.

The chain recombines TRBV29-1 with TRBJ1-4, with 9 nucleotides matching TRBD1. The V and J ends lost 7 bases and 7 bases, in that order; junction bases with no gene match: 13. Germline values: CDR1 SQVTM, CDR2 ANQGSEA. This CDR3 contains 15 residues. CDR3 bases: TGCAGCGCTCTGAGGGGGGGGGACAGGGCTGAAAAACTGTTTTTT. Protein sequence: CSALRGGDRAEKLFF.

This clonotype was detected ten times or more. In DNA form, the CDR3 reads TGTGCCTGGAGTACCGGGACCCTAGGACAGCCCCAGCATTTT. Translation: CAWSTGTLGQPQHF. The rearrangement links TRBV30 to TRBJ1-5, with D possibly TRBD1 on 5 matching bases. Germline CDR1 is GTSNPN and CDR2 is SVGIG (reference sequence). The V end was cut by 2 bases, the J end by 7 bases, with 15 bases between. CDR3 length: 14 residues.

The sample holds many counts of this clonotype. This sequence joins TRBV19 and TRBJ2-1; 11 nucleotides align to TRBD2. V lost 3 bases, J lost 4 bases, and 5 bases stayed unmatched. Germline lookup yields CDR1 LNHDA and CDR2 SQIVND (reference sequence). The CDR3 runs to 16 residues. CDR3 protein: CASSITSGSAYNEQFF. The CDR3 nucleotides are TGTGCCAGTAGTATCACTAGCGGGAGCGCATACAATGAGCAGTTCTTC.

This clonotype appeared many times. The chain joins TRBV19 to TRBJ2-1, with 7 bases that match TRBD1. This CDR3 is 16 amino acids long. With V trimmed by 5 bases and J by 1 base, 8 bases remained unmatched. Germline V CDR1 and CDR2: LNHDA, SQIVND (reference sequence). The CDR3: CASSFRHRGSYNEQFF. The CDR3 nucleotides read TGTGCCAGTAGTTTCCGTCACAGGGGTTCCTACAATGAGCAGTTCTTC.

In its sample, this clonotype was seen many times. The chain joins TRBV7-3 to TRBJ2-3, with a weak D call TRBD2 (6 bases). With 5 bases removed from V and 6 bases from J, the gap between germline ends came to 15 bases. CDR3 length equals 14 residues. Germline loops: CDR1 SGHTA, CDR2 FQGTGA. CDR3 DNA sequence: TGTGCCAGCAGCCGGTCCCATAGCGGTGATACGCAGTATTTT. It encodes CASSRSHSGDTQYF.